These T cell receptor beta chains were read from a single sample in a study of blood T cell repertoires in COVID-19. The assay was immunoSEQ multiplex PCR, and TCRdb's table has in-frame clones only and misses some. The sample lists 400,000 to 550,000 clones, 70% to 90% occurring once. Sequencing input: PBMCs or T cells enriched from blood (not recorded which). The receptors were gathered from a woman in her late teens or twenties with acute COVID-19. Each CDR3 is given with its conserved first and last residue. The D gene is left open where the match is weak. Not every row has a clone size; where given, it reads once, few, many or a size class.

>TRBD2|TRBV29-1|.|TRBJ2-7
TGCAGCGTTGTAACTAGCGGGTCGGGCGAGCAGTACTTC
CSVVTSGSGEQYF
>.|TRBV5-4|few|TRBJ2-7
TGTGCCAGCAGCTTCTCCCCAGGGGTGGTGGAGCAGTACTTC
CASSFSPGVVEQYF
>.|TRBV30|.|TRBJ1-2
TGTGCCTGGAGTGTCCAGTCTGGCTACACCTTC
CAWSVQSGYTF
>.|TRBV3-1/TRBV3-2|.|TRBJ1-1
TGTGCCAGCAGCCCCTACGGTTGGGGGGAAACTGAAGCTTTCTTT
CASSPYGWGETEAFF
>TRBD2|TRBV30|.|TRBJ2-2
TGTGCCTTCCCGAGCGGGAGGGTCACCGGGGAGCTGTTTTTT
CAFPSGRVTGELFF
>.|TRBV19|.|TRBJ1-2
TGTGCCAGTAGTATAGATCCGGAGTTTAATGGCTACACCTTC
CASSIDPEFNGYTF
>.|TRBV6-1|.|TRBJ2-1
TGTGCCAGCAGTGCCTTGCTAGCGAGCTCCTACAATGAGCAGTTCTTC
CASSALLASSYNEQFF
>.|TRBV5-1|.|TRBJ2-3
TGCGCCAGCAGCTATACAGGGAGGGAGTACGCAGATACGCAGTATTTT
CASSYTGREYADTQYF
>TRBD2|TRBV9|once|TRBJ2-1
TGTGCCAGCAGCCCCCGGACCCGTGGCGGGGGGGAGCAGTTCTTC
CASSPRTRGGGEQFF
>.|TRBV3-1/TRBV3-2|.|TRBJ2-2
TGTGCCAGCAGCCAAGAAGGTCATAGCAGTCACGGGGAGCTGTTTTTT
CASSQEGHSSHGELFF
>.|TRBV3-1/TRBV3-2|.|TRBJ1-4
TGTGCCAGCAGCCAATCGGGAGAAAAACTGTTTTTT
CASSQSGEKLFF
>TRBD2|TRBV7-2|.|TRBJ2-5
TGTGCCACCCTCCCGGGGGGTGGCGAGACCCAGTACTTC
CATLPGGGETQYF
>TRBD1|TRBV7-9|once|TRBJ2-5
TGTGCCAGCAGCTTTCCCAGGGGGCATAGGGAGACCCAGTACTTC
CASSFPRGHRETQYF
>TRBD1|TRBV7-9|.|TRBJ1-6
TGTGCCAGCAGCCAGGGGACAGGGATGATTTACTTT
CASSQGTGMIYF
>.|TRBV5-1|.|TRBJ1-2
TGCGCCAGCAGCGCACAGGGTGCGTACTATGGCTACACCTTC
CASSAQGAYYGYTF
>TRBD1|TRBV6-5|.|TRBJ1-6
TGTGCCAGCAGTTACTCTGGGACAGATTCACCCCTCCACTTT
CASSYSGTDSPLHF
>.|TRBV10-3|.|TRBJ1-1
TGTGCCATCAGTGACAACAGGGACACTGAAGCTTTCTTT
CAISDNRDTEAFF
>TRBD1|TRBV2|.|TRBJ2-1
TGTGCCAGCAGTGTGGAACAGGGGGCGTTAGATGAGCAGTTCTTC
CASSVEQGALDEQFF
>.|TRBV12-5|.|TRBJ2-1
TGTGCTAGTGGTTTGGTACATGGTGAGCAGTTCTTC
CASGLVHGEQFF
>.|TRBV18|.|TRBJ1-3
TGTGCCAGCTCACCAGAGAACTCTGGAAACACCATATATTTT
CASSPENSGNTIYF
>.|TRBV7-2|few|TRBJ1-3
TGTGCCAGCAGCTTAAGCCCCCCGGGTGGAAACACCATATATTTT
CASSLSPPGGNTIYF
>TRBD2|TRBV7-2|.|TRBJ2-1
TGTGCCAGCAGCTTAGGGCGGGAGGGGTACAATGAGCAGTTCTTC
CASSLGREGYNEQFF
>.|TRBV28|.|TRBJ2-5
TGTGCCAGCAGTCTTTGGACTCGAACGGAGACCCAGTACTTC
CASSLWTRTETQYF
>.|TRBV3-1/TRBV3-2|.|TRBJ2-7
TGTGCCAGCAGCCAAGGAGGACTTCCCTACGAGCAGTACTTC
CASSQGGLPYEQYF
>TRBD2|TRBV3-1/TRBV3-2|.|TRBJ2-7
TGTGCCAGCACCTTTAGCGGGCACTACGAGCAGTACTTC
CASTFSGHYEQYF
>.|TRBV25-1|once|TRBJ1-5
TGTGCCAGCAGTGAATCGGAGGGTTCTAGCAATCAGCCCCAGCATTTT
CASSESEGSSNQPQHF
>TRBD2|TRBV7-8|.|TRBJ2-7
TGTGCCAGCAGCTGGGGGGGCTACGAGCAGTACTTC
CASSWGGYEQYF
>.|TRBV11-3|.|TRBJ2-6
TGTGCCAGCAGCTATCAGGGTGCCGGGGCCAACGTCCTGACTTTC
CASSYQGAGANVLTF